The 28 T cell receptor beta chains in this list originate from one sample, sequenced in a study of T cells after yellow fever vaccination. TCRdb redid the calling of the 5' RACE reads with MiXCR, one entry per CDR3 protein. This table holds 350,000 to 450,000 distinct CDR3 sequences, 18% found once. The sequenced sample was PBMCs, obtained before the yellow fever booster vaccination. All receptors come from a man between 18 and 35 years old who received the YFV17D yellow fever vaccine.

The rearrangement uses TRBV6-5 and TRBJ2-1; 10 nucleotides align to TRBD2. V was clipped by 4 bases and J by 0 bases; unmatched bases: 6. This CDR3 is 17 amino acids long. Germline V gene data show CDR1 as MNHEY and CDR2 as SVGAGI. The CDR3: CASSLWTSGSSYNEQFF. The CDR3 bases are TGTGCCAGCAGTTTGTGGACTAGCGGTAGCTCCTACAATGAGCAGTTCTTC.

The gene calls are TRBV7-2 and TRBJ1-3; D call uncertain. The CDR3 is made up of 15 amino acids. Germline V CDR1 and CDR2: SGHTA, FQGNSA. V gave up 1 base and J gave up 0 bases, with 7 bases separating them. CDR3: CASSLGPASGNTIYF. Written as DNA, the CDR3 is TGTGCCAGCAGCTTAGGGCCAGCCTCTGGAAACACCATATATTTT.

The rearrangement uses TRBV9 and TRBJ2-7, with D possibly matching TRBD1 (6 bases). From germline, CDR1 is SGDLS and CDR2 YYNGEE. This CDR3 has 14 amino acids. V lost 0 bases, J lost 3 bases, and 10 bases lay in between. Written as DNA, the CDR3 is TGTGCCAGCAGCGTAGCCGTACAGGGCTACGAGCAGTACTTC. Translation gives CASSVAVQGYEQYF. Full variable domain (outside the CDR3, taken from reference TRBV9 and TRBJ2-7): DSGVTQTPKHLITATGQRVTLRCSPRSGDLSVYWYQQSLDQGLQFLIQYYNGEERAKGNILERFSAQQFPDLHSELNLSSLELGDSALYFCASSVAVQGYEQYFGPGTRLTVT.

This clonotype was detected a few times. The V and J genes are TRBV7-9 and TRBJ2-7; TRBD1 matches 7 bases. Germline loops: CDR1 SEHNR, CDR2 FQNEAQ (reference sequence). The V segment lost 5 bases and the J segment 4 bases; nucleotides outside the gene matches: 5. CDR3 length equals 13 residues. The CDR3 nucleotides are TGTGCCAGCAGCCCTAGACAGGGTTACGAGCAGTACTTC. This sequence encodes CASSPRQGYEQYF. Full variable domain (outside the CDR3, taken from reference TRBV7-9 and TRBJ2-7): DTGVSQNPRHKITKRGQNVTFRCDPISEHNRLYWYRQTLGQGPEFLTYFQNEAQLEKSRLLSDRFSAERPKGSFSTLEIQRTEQGDSAMYLCASSPRQGYEQYFGPGTRLTVT.

The genes are TRBV2 and TRBJ2-2, with D possibly called TRBD1 or TRBD2 (5 bases each). The ends were cut back, 6 bases at V and 0 bases at J, with 14 bases in the middle. Germline V gene sequence: CDR1 SNHLY, CDR2 FYNNEI. This CDR3 region has 16 residues. CDR3 nucleotides: TGTGCCAGCAGCGCAGGGACGGCTACGAACACCGGGGAGCTGTTTTTT. It specifies CASSAGTATNTGELFF. The full variable domain, completed using reference TRBV2 and TRBJ2-2, is EPEVTQTPSHQVTQMGQEVILRCVPISNHLYFYWYRQILGQKVEFLVSFYNNEISEKSEIFDDQFSVERPDGSNFTLKIRSTKLEDSAMYFCASSAGTATNTGELFFGEGSRLTVL.

This clonotype was counted a few times. The chain is built from TRBV10-3 and TRBJ2-3; 7 bases align to TRBD1. Germline values: CDR1 ENHRY, CDR2 SYGVKD. The CDR3 totals 13 residues. V shed 3 bases and J 5 bases; nucleotides not matched to a gene: 2. In DNA, the CDR3 is TGTGCCATCAGTGACAGGGGGAAAGATACGCAGTATTTT. The encoded protein is CAISDRGKDTQYF.

This chain joins TRBV29-1 and TRBJ2-5; 7 bases align to TRBD1. The germline V gene encodes CDR1 SQVTM and CDR2 ANQGSEA. J gave up 2 bases and V 0 bases, and 12 bases lay outside the gene matches. This CDR3 region has 17 residues. CDR3 protein: CSVEEGQSHRTQETQYF. CDR3 bases: TGCAGCGTTGAAGAGGGACAGAGCCATAGAACGCAAGAGACCCAGTACTTC.

The chain links TRBV20-1 to TRBJ1-6; D perhaps matches TRBD1 (5 bases). The CDR3 has 13 amino acids. The germline V gene has CDR1 DFQATT and CDR2 SNEGSKA (reference sequence). DNA of the CDR3: TGCAGCGCAGACAGCTCCTATAATTCACCCCTCCACTTT. Translated: CSADSSYNSPLHF.

The table lists this clonotype with a few counts. The chain links TRBV3-1 to TRBJ2-7; perhaps TRBD1 as D (5 bases). The CDR3 contains 15 residues. Germline V gene sequence: CDR1 LGHDT, CDR2 YNNKEL (reference sequence). The V end lost 4 bases, the J end lost 3 bases, and 16 bases lay between the germline ends. CDR3 loop: CASSPTGDSGYEQYF. CDR3 coding DNA: TGTGCCAGCAGCCCCACCGGTGACAGTGGCTACGAGCAGTACTTC.

This clonotype was counted a few times. The gene calls are TRBV10-3 and TRBJ2-7, with 7 bases matching TRBD1. The V segment lost 5 bases and the J segment 2 bases; nucleotides outside the gene matches: 3. The germline V gene has CDR1 ENHRY and CDR2 SYGVKD. CDR3 length: 13 residues. The DNA of the CDR3 is TGTGCCATCAGTTCGGACAGGACCTACGAGCAGTACTTC. This sequence encodes CAISSDRTYEQYF.

V gene TRBV5-6 combines with J gene TRBJ2-1, with D possibly TRBD2 on 6 matching bases. CDR1 SGHDT and CDR2 YYEEEE come from the germline V gene. The CDR3 consists of 12 residues. V was cut by 1 base and J by 8 bases, with 7 bases left in between. DNA of the CDR3: TGTGCCAGCAGCTTGACTAGCCATGAGCAGTTCTTC. Translated, it gives CASSLTSHEQFF.

This clonotype was observed a few times. V usage is TRBV29-1 and J usage is TRBJ1-2; D is unclear. The germline gives CDR1 SQVTM, CDR2 ANQGSEA. Trimming left V 2 bases short and J 8 bases short, with 9 bases between. The CDR3 has 11 residues. The CDR3: CSVERQEGYTF. The CDR3 DNA reads TGCAGCGTTGAAAGACAAGAGGGCTACACCTTC.

This sequence joins TRBV27 and TRBJ2-3; D gene ambiguous. This CDR3 is built from 13 residues. With 2 bases removed from V and 4 bases from J, the gap between germline ends came to 7 bases. From germline, CDR1 is MNHEY and CDR2 SMNVEV (reference sequence). CDR3: CASSLRTADTQYF. The DNA for the CDR3 is TGTGCCAGCAGTTTAAGAACAGCAGATACGCAGTATTTT.

The V and J genes are TRBV25-1 and TRBJ1-2; D gene uncertain. The CDR3 extends over 12 amino acids. V was trimmed by 4 bases and J by 4 bases, leaving 7 bases between them. The germline V gene encodes CDR1 MGHDK and CDR2 SYGVNS. The DNA for the CDR3 is TGTGCCAGCAGTGTGGGGTTCTATGGCTACACCTTC. Protein product: CASSVGFYGYTF.

The J gene is TRBJ2-7, the V gene TRBV7-2; 9 bases line up with TRBD1. CDR3 length: 13 residues. Germline loops: CDR1 SGHTA, CDR2 FQGNSA. The V and J ends lost 5 bases and 6 bases, in that order; junction bases with no gene match: 5. The CDR3 spells CASSRDREGEQYF. In DNA, the CDR3 is TGTGCCAGCAGCCGGGACAGGGAAGGCGAGCAGTACTTC.

The chain joins TRBV7-2 to TRBJ1-2; no reliable D call. Deletions cut 1 base from V and 4 bases from J, with 13 bases between. CDR1 and CDR2 (germline): SGHTA, FQGNSA. The CDR3 covers 15 residues. In DNA, the CDR3 is TGTGCCAGCAGCTTAGATGCGGGATTCGGCTATGGCTACACCTTC. This gives the protein CASSLDAGFGYGYTF.

This clonotype came up a few times. The V and J genes are TRBV6-2 or TRBV6-3 and TRBJ2-7; tentatively, D is TRBD2 (6 bases). The ends were cut back, 0 bases at V and 0 bases at J, with 12 bases in the middle. This CDR3 is 16 amino acids long. Germline CDR1 reads MNHEY; CDR2 reads SVGEGT. This CDR3 is CASSYSPSGLSYEQYV. CDR3 nucleotide sequence: TGTGCCAGCAGTTACTCACCAAGCGGGCTCTCCTACGAGCAGTACGTC.

The chain is built from TRBV6-1 and TRBJ2-1, with D perhaps matching TRBD2 (5 bases). V was cut by 9 bases and J by 10 bases, with 19 bases left in between. CDR3 size: 13 residues. CDR1 is MNHNS, CDR2 SASEGT, per germline. DNA of the CDR3: TGTGCCAGTCTCACGGCACTAGTAACGGAGCAGTTCTTC. Amino acid sequence: CASLTALVTEQFF.

This clonotype was counted only a few times. The chain carries TRBV5-5 and TRBJ1-5; 7 bases fit TRBD1. CDR3 length equals 15 residues. V trimming: 1 base; J trimming: 3 bases; junction bases outside the gene matches: 4. CDR1 and CDR2 from the germline V gene are SGHKS and YYEKEE (reference sequence). CDR3 in DNA: TGTGCCAGCAGCTTGCGGGGACAGACCAATCAGCCCCAGCATTTT. Translating it yields CASSLRGQTNQPQHF.

In this sample, this clonotype turned up a few times. The chain is built from TRBV7-2 and TRBJ2-1; D remains unclear. CDR1 and CDR2 from the germline V gene are SGHTA and FQGNSA. There are 14 residues in the CDR3. Trimming removed 2 bases at V and 4 bases at J, with 9 bases between. This CDR3 reads CASSLSYKYNEQFF. The DNA for the CDR3 is TGTGCCAGCAGCTTAAGTTACAAGTACAATGAGCAGTTCTTC.

The CDR3 here is CASSFSMALQFF. The CDR3 DNA sequence: TGTGCCAGCAGCTTTTCGATGGCCCTACAGTTCTTC. This rearrangement joins TRBV7-2 to TRBJ2-1; D remains ambiguous. Trimming stripped 3 bases from V and 13 bases from J, with 13 bases between. Germline loops: CDR1 SGHTA, CDR2 FQGNSA. The CDR3 totals 12 residues.

J is TRBJ2-1 and V is TRBV6-6; 7 nucleotides align to TRBD2. In germline, CDR1 is MNHNY, CDR2 SVGAGI (reference sequence). J gave up 7 bases and V 0 bases, and 6 bases lay outside the gene matches. The CDR3 sequence is 15 residues long. The CDR3 nucleotides are TGTGCCAGCAGTTACTCTCGGACTAGAACGAATGAGCAGTTCTTC. As protein: CASSYSRTRTNEQFF.

The chain joins TRBV18 to TRBJ2-1; 7 positions match TRBD1. Germline CDR1 KGHSH, CDR2 LQKENI. This CDR3 region has 14 residues. The junction had 9 bases not matched to a gene; V was cut back by 8 bases and J by 5 bases. The CDR3 sequence is CASQGTDADNEQFF. The CDR3 DNA is TGTGCCAGCCAAGGGACAGACGCGGACAATGAGCAGTTCTTC.

This clonotype was observed a handful of times. The V and J genes are TRBV28 and TRBJ2-5, with D possibly TRBD1 on 5 matching bases. Germline V gives CDR1 MDHEN, CDR2 SYDVKM. Trimming stripped 8 bases from V and 5 bases from J, with 15 bases between. The length of the CDR3 is 13 residues. Here the CDR3 DNA reads TGTGCCAGCGCGATTACGTACAGGGAGACCCAGTACTTC. Protein product: CASAITYRETQYF.

This clonotype was picked up a small number of times. The chain carries TRBV9 and TRBJ1-4; no clear D. V was clipped by 2 bases and J by 0 bases, with 14 bases between them. Germline CDR1 and CDR2: SGDLS and YYNGEE. There are 17 residues in the CDR3. CDR3 DNA sequence: TGTGCCAGCAGCGTTCGACCGAACCTTGCAACTAATGAAAAACTGTTTTTT. Protein: CASSVRPNLATNEKLFF.

This chain's CDR3 is CASSLRGGSNYGYTF. CDR3 nucleotides: TGTGCCAGCAGCTTACGTGGGGGGTCTAACTATGGCTACACCTTC. The chain links TRBV7-3 to TRBJ1-2; tentative D call: TRBD1 (5 bases). The CDR3 consists of 15 residues. V was trimmed by 2 bases and J by 0 bases, leaving 10 bases between them. Germline V gene sequence: CDR1 SGHTA, CDR2 FQGTGA.

This clonotype has just a few counts. The rearrangement uses TRBV6-2 or TRBV6-3 and TRBJ2-1; 8 nucleotides agree with TRBD2. The CDR3 runs to 16 residues. V shed 7 bases, J shed 7 bases, and the junction held 15 bases outside the gene matches. Germline CDR1 MNHEY, CDR2 SVGEGT. The CDR3 DNA reads TGTGCCAGCAACGGCCCATCAGCGGGGGCGTCGAATGAGCAGTTCTTC. This gives the protein CASNGPSAGASNEQFF.

The rearrangement links TRBV7-2 to TRBJ2-3; D is perhaps TRBD2 (5 bases). This CDR3 has 16 amino acids. Germline CDR1 reads SGHTA; CDR2 reads FQGNSA. The ends were cut back, 7 bases at V and 0 bases at J, with 17 bases in the middle. CDR3 loop: CASTRKRCFSTDTQYF. In DNA form, the CDR3 reads TGTGCCAGCACCCGGAAGCGGTGCTTCAGCACAGATACGCAGTATTTT.